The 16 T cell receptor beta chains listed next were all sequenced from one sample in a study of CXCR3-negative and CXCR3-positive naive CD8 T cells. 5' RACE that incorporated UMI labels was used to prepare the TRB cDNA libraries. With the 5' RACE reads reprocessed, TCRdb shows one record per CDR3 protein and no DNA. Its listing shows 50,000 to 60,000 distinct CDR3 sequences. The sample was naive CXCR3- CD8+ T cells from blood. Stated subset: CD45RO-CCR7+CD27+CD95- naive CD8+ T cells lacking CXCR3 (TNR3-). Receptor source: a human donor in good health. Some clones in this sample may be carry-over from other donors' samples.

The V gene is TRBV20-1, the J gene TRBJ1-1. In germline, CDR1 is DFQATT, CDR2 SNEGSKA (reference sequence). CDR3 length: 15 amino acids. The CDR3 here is CSAKFTWAVNTEAFF.

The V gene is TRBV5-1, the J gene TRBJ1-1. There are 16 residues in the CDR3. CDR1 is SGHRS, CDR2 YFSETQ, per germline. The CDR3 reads CASSLVGESRLTEAFF.

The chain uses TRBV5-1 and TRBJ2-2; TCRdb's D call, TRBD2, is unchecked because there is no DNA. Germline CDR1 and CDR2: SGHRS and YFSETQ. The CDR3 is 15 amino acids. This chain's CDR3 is CASSFLLAGTEELFF.

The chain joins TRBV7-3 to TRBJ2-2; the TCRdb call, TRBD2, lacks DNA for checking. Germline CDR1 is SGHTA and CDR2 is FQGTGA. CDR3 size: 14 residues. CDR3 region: CASSLTGGTGELFF.

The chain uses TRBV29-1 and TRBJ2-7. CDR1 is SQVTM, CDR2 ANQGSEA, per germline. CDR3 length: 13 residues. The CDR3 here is CSVEGVTTYEQYF.

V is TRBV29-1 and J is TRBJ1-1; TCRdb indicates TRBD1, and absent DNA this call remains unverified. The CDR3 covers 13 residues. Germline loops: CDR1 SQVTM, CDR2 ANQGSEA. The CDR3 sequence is CSVISRGITEAFF. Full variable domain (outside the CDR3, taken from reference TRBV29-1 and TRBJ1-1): SAVISQKPSRDICQRGTSLTIQCQVDSQVTMMFWYRQQPGQSLTLIATANQGSEATYESGFVIDKFPISRPNLTFSTLTVSNMSPEDSSIYLCSVISRGITEAFFGQGTRLTVV.

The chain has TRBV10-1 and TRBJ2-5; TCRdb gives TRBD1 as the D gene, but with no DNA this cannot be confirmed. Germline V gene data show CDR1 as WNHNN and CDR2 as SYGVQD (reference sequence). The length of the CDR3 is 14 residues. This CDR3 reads CASYQKNRIETQYF.

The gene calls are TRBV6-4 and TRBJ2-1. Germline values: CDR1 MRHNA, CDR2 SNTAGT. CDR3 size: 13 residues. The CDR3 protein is CASSENSYNEQFF.

CDR3: CASCTGAAYEQYF. The rearrangement joins TRBV6-6 to TRBJ2-7; TCRdb's D call of TRBD1 is untestable without DNA. The length of the CDR3 is 13 residues. Germline loops: CDR1 MNHNY, CDR2 SVGAGI (reference sequence).

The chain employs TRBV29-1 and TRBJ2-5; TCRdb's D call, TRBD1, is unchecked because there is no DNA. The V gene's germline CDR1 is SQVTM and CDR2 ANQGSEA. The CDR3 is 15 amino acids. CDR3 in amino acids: CSALGTGGGQETQYF.

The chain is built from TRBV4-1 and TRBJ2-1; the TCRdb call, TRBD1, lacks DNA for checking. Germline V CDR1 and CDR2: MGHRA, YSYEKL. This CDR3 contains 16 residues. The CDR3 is CASSQSEGQSYSEQFF.

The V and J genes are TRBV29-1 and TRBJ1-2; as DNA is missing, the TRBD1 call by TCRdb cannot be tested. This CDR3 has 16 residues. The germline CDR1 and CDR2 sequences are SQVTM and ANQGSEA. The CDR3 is CSVEIDPTGALAGYTF. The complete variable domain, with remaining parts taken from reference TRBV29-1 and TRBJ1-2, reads SAVISQKPSRDICQRGTSLTIQCQVDSQVTMMFWYRQQPGQSLTLIATANQGSEATYESGFVIDKFPISRPNLTFSTLTVSNMSPEDSSIYLCSVEIDPTGALAGYTFGSGTRLTVV.

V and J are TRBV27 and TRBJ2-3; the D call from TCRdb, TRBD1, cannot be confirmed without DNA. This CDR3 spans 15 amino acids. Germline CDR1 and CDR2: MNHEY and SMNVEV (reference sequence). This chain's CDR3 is CASSFTGGATDTQYF.

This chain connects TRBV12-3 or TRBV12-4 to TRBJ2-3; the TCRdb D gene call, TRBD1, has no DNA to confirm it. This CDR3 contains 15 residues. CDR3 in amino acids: CASNSDRGSTDTQYF.

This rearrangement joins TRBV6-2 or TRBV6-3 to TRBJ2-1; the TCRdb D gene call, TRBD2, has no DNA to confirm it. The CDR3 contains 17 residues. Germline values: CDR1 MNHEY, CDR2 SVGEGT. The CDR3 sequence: CASSGLAGALFYNEQFF.

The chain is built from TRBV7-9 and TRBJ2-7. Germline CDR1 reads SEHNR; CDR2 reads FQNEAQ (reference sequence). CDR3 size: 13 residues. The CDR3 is CASSLDKYYEQYF.